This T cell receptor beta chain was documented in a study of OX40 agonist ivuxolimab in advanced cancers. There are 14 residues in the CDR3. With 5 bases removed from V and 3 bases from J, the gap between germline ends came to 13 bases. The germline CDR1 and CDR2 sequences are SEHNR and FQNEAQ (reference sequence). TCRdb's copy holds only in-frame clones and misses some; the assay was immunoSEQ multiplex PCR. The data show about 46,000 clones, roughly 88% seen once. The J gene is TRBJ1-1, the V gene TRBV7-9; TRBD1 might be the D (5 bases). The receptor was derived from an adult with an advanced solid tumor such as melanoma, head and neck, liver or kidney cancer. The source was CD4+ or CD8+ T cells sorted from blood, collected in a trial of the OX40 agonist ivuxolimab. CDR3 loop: CASSGEGVDTEAFF. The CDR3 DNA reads TGTGCCAGCAGCGGGGAAGGGGTCGACACTGAAGCTTTCTTT.